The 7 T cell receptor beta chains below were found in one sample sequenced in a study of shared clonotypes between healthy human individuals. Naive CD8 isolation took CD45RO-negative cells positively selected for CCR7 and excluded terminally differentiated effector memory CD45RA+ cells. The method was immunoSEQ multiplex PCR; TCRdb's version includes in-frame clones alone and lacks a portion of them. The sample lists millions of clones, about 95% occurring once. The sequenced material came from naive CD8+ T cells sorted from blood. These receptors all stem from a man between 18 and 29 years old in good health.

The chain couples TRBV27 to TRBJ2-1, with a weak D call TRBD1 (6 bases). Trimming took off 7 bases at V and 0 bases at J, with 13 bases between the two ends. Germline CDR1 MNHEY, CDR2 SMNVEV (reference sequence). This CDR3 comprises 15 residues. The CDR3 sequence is CASTKRGSSYNEQFF. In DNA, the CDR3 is TGTGCCAGCACCAAAAGGGGGAGCTCCTACAATGAGCAGTTCTTC.

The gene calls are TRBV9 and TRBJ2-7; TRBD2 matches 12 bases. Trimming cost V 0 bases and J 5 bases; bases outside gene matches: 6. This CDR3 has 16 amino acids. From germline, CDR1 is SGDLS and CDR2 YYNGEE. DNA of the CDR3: TGTGCCAGCAGCGTAGAGGGGACTAGCGGGTACGACGAGCAGTACTTC. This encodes CASSVEGTSGYDEQYF.

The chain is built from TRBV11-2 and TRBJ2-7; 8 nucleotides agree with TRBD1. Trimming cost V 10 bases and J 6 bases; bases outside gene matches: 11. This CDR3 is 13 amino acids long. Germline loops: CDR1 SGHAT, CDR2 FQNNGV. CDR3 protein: CATENGQGTEQYF. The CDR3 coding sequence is TGTGCCACCGAAAACGGACAGGGTACCGAGCAGTACTTC. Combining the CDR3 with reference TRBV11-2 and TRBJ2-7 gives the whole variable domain EAGVAQSPRYKIIEKRQSVAFWCNPISGHATLYWYQQILGQGPKLLIQFQNNGVVDDSQLPKDRFSAERLKGVDSTLKIQPAKLEDSAVYLCATENGQGTEQYFGPGTRLTVT.

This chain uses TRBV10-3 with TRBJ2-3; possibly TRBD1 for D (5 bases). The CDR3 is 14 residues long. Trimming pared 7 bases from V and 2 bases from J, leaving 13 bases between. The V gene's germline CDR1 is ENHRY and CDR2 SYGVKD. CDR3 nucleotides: TGTGCCATCATTCTCGGACAACTCACAGATACGCAGTATTTT. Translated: CAIILGQLTDTQYF.

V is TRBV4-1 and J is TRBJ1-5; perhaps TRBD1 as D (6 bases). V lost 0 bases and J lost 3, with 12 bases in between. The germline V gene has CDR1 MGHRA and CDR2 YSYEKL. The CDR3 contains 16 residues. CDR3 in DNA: TGCGCCAGCAGCCAAGATTTAGGGGGTCACAATCAGCCCCAGCATTTT. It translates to CASSQDLGGHNQPQHF.

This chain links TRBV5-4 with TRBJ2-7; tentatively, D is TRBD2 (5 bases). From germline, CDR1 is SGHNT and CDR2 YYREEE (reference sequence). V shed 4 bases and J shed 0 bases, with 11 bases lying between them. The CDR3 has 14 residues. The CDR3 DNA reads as TGTGCCAGCAGCATGGACTCGGCCTCCTACGAGCAGTACTTC. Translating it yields CASSMDSASYEQYF. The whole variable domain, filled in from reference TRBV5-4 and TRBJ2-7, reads ETGVTQSPTHLIKTRGQQVTLRCSSQSGHNTVSWYQQALGQGPQFIFQYYREEENGRGNFPPRFSGLQFPNYSSELNVNALELDDSALYLCASSMDSASYEQYFGPGTRLTVT.

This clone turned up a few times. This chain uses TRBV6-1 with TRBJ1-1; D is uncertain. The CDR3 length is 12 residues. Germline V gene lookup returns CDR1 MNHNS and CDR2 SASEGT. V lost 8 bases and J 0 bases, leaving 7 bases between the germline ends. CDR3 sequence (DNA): TGTGCCAGCTATCGACTGAACACTGAAGCTTTCTTT. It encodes CASYRLNTEAFF.